A single sample gave rise to the 13 T cell receptor beta chains below, sequenced in a study of blood T cell repertoires in COVID-19 (dated by TCRdb to about 2020). Libraries were built with the immunoSEQ multiplex PCR assay. The source is immuneACCESS, and TCRdb retained only in-frame sequences with V and J called. Part of the clones is not carried over; for the studies checked, unresolved V genes explain less than half of this, and the remainder is unexplained. The table for this sample lists approximately 340,000 clones; 87% of them were counted only once. In total, the top ten clones hold approximately 9.4% of the sample. Sequencing was done on a sample of peripheral blood. The source is a man aged 25 to 45 with COVID-19, enrolled during active disease.

This chain links TRBV3-1 (or the pseudogene TRBV3-2) with TRBJ2-1; TRBD1 matches 8 bases. Trimming at V came to 2 bases and at J to 8 bases, leaving 5 bases not matched to a gene. Germline CDR1 is LGHDT and CDR2 is YNNKEL (reference sequence). The CDR3 contains 14 residues. The CDR3 sequence: CASSQSRGRDEQFF. DNA for the CDR3: TGTGCCAGCAGCCAATCCAGGGGGCGCGATGAGCAGTTCTTC.

The rearrangement uses TRBV18 and TRBJ1-2, with a weak D call TRBD1 (5 bases). Germline loops: CDR1 KGHSH, CDR2 LQKENI. The CDR3 is 14 residues long. V was trimmed by 3 bases and J by 2 bases, leaving 10 bases between them. Here the CDR3 reads CASSPATDNYGYTF. The CDR3 coding sequence is TGTGCCAGCTCACCCGCGACAGACAACTATGGCTACACCTTC.

This chain connects TRBV6-1 to TRBJ2-5; no clear D gene. Germline assignment: CDR1 MNHNS and CDR2 SASEGT. The CDR3 extends over 12 amino acids. The germline V and J ends were trimmed by 6 bases and 5 bases, with 10 bases remaining between them. The CDR3 nucleotides read TGTGCCAGCAGGACACAAGGCGAGACCCAGTACTTC. The encoded protein is CASRTQGETQYF.

The chain joins TRBV24-1 to TRBJ2-1; the match to TRBD2 covers 11 bases. The CDR3 has 16 amino acids. The trim removed 3 bases at V and 4 bases at J, leaving 4 bases unmatched. The germline CDR1 and CDR2 sequences are KGHDR and SFDVKD. The chain's CDR3 is CATSDTSGGLYNEQFF. The CDR3 DNA follows: TGTGCCACCAGTGATACTAGCGGGGGCCTTTACAATGAGCAGTTCTTC.

The chain combines TRBV7-2 with TRBJ2-3, with 8 bases aligning to TRBD2. This CDR3 contains 17 residues. J was trimmed by 1 base and V by 6 bases; bases with no gene match: 12. Germline CDR1 is SGHTA and CDR2 is FQGNSA. CDR3 sequence reads: CASSQRAGGAGTDTQYF. The CDR3 coding sequence is TGTGCCAGCAGTCAAAGGGCGGGGGGCGCCGGCACAGATACGCAGTATTTT.

This clone has only one observation. This rearrangement joins TRBV3-1 (or the pseudogene TRBV3-2) to TRBJ2-7; 8 bases align to TRBD1. Germline CDR1 is LGHDT and CDR2 is YNNKEL (reference sequence). After removal of 1 base from V and 9 bases from J, the junction contained 5 bases not matched to a gene. The CDR3 consists of 13 residues. CDR3 nucleotides: TGTGCCAGCAGCCAAGTCGCCGACAGGGGGCAGTACTTC. This codes for CASSQVADRGQYF.

The chain combines TRBV7-8 with TRBJ2-1, with D tentatively TRBD1 (6 bases). The CDR3 length is 15 residues. CDR1 and CDR2 (germline): SGHVS, FQNEAQ. The V gene lost 5 bases and the J gene lost 1 base, with 12 bases spanning the gap. CDR3 sequence (DNA): TGTGCCAGCAGCCCGGACAGTTTATCCTACAATGAGCAGTTCTTC. It is translated as CASSPDSLSYNEQFF.

The V call is TRBV4-1, the J call TRBJ1-2; unclear D gene. V lost 0 bases to trimming and J lost 6 bases, with 8 bases between them. This CDR3 spans 13 amino acids. The germline V gene has CDR1 MGHRA and CDR2 YSYEKL. The CDR3 sequence: CASSQDIGDGYTF. CDR3 in DNA: TGCGCCAGCAGCCAAGATATCGGGGATGGCTACACCTTC.

The chain has TRBV9 and TRBJ1-2; tentative D call: TRBD1 (5 bases). The V gene lost 3 bases and the J gene lost 7 bases, with 22 bases spanning the gap. From germline, CDR1 is SGDLS and CDR2 YYNGEE. This CDR3 comprises 16 residues. CDR3 DNA sequence: TGTGCCAGCAGCGCGACGGACCAGGGCATCCCTGGTGGCTACACCTTC. It is translated as CASSATDQGIPGGYTF.

V usage is TRBV4-2 and J usage is TRBJ2-1; D may be TRBD2 (5 bases). Trimming stripped 1 base from V and 4 bases from J, with 8 bases between. Germline V lookup: CDR1 LGHNA, CDR2 YNFKEQ. This CDR3 is 14 amino acids long. CDR3 sequence: CASSQGTGYNEQFF. The CDR3 coding sequence is TGTGCCAGCAGCCAAGGGACTGGATACAATGAGCAGTTCTTC.

CDR3: CASRQPGGANYGYTF. DNA of the CDR3: TGTGCCAGCAGACAGCCAGGGGGCGCGAACTATGGCTACACCTTC. J is TRBJ1-2 and V is TRBV6-5; 8 bases fit TRBD1. The CDR3 has 15 amino acids. Germline lookup yields CDR1 MNHEY and CDR2 SVGAGI. Trimming at V came to 6 bases and at J to 2 bases, leaving 8 bases not matched to a gene.

This clone came up once. The V gene is TRBV7-3, the J gene TRBJ1-3, with TRBD1 as a possible D gene (5 bases). CDR1 SGHTA and CDR2 FQGTGA come from the germline V gene. V lost 5 bases and J 3 bases, leaving 14 bases between the germline ends. The CDR3 has 15 amino acids. CDR3 in DNA: TGTGCCAGCAGCCCTATGGGGCTGGGTGGAAACACCATATATTTT. Amino acids: CASSPMGLGGNTIYF.

This clone was counted a few times. V and J are TRBV2 and TRBJ1-1; D uncertain. V was shortened by 8 bases and J by 7 bases, with 14 bases between the two germline ends. CDR1 is SNHLY, CDR2 FYNNEI, per germline. There are 12 residues in the CDR3. CDR3 sequence reads: CASLGDYFEAFF. DNA of the CDR3: TGTGCCAGCCTAGGAGATTATTTTGAAGCTTTCTTT.